The clone carrying this T cell receptor (beta chain) is deemed medium-sized. Its specificity is unknown. Nobody among the patients had been given any treatment before thyroid surgery. The CDR3 consists of 17 residues. Trimming cost V 5 bases and J 6 bases; bases outside gene matches: 18. Per the germline V gene, CDR1 is DFQATT and CDR2 is SNEGSKA (reference sequence). These data come from a study of metastatic and nonmetastatic thyroid tumors. Study details: Repertoires of blood and of tissue (tumor or nodule) from malignant and benign thyroid patients were compared.

Original handling: Clinicopathological groups supplied CDR3 differences that were used to build a distant-metastasis classifier for papillary thyroid cancer. TCRdb re-called clones from the PCR reads using MiXCR. The authors' filters were not applied to this entry. The data show 11,000 to 15,000 clones, roughly 27% seen once. Study findings and constraints: Across blood and tumor, TCR beta diversity in malignant thyroid tumors was reportedly significantly higher than in benign nodules.

The TCR comes from a female donor with papillary thyroid cancer or a benign thyroid nodule (not recorded which). Some clones in this sample may be carry-over from other donors' samples. The sample comprised tumor tissue. The V gene is TRBV20-1, the J gene TRBJ2-3; 9 bases map to TRBD2. The CDR3 loop reads CSASFFASGDPGDTQYF. CDR3 DNA sequence: TGCAGTGCTTCCTTTTTTGCTAGCGGGGACCCCGGGGATACGCAGTATTTT.